The clone carrying this TCR beta chain was seen many times. What it binds is not known. V gave up 6 bases and J gave up 6 bases; unmatched junction bases: 9. Looked up from germline, CDR1 is MNHEY and CDR2 is SVGAGI. This CDR3 spans 15 amino acids. The data belong to a study of blood T cells in healthy people across ages. Across the whole study: Template-switching capture recovered about one barcoded beta molecule per two T cells. Study-level findings and limits: It was held that the diversity estimates obtained from one million T cells were underestimates.

It was with a sample-barcoded 5' primer and a J-beta primer mix that a second PCR of about 6 to 12 cycles was run. Samples each returned at least 2.5 million CDR3-containing paired-end reads. TCRdb reprocessed the 5' RACE reads with MiXCR, giving one entry per CDR3 protein. The sample has over 1,200,000 distinct CDR3 sequences, around 59% seen once. Drawn from each donor were approximately 9.5 milliliters of peripheral blood. This TCR derives from a man aged 18 to 30 in good health. The genes are TRBV6-5 and TRBJ2-3; 10 nucleotides match TRBD1. Specimen: blood. This chain's CDR3 is CASSSGTGAVDTQYF. The CDR3 nucleotides are TGTGCCAGCAGCTCCGGGACAGGGGCGGTGGATACGCAGTATTTT.